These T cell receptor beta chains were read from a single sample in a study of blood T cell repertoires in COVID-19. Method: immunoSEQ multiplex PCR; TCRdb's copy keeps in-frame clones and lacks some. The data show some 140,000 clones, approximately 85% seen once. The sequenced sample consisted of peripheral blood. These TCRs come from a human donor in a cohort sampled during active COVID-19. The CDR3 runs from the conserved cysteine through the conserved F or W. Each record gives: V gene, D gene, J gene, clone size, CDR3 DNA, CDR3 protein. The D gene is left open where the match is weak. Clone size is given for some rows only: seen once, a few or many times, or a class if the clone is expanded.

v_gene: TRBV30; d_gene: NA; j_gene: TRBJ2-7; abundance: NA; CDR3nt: TGTGCCCGGCGCGGGTCTCAAAACGAGCAGTACTTC; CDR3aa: CARRGSQNEQYF
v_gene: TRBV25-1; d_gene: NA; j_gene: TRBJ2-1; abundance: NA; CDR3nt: TGTGCCAGCAGGGGGGGGCCTCCCAATGAGCAGTTCTTC; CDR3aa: CASRGGPPNEQFF
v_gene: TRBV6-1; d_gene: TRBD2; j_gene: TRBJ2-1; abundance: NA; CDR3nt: TGTGCCAGCAGTGATCCGACCCTTTGGCGGGGGGTGCGGAATGAGCAGTTCTTC; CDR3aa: CASSDPTLWRGVRNEQFF
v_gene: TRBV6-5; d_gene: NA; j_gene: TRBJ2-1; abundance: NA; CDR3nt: TGTGCCAGCAACCTCGGGGTCAGTTCCTACAATGAGCAGTTCTTC; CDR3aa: CASNLGVSSYNEQFF
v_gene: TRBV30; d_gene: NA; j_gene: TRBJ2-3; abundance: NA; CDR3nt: TGTGCCTGGACCCCGACCGGAGTACGTAGCACAGATACGCAGTATTTT; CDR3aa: CAWTPTGVRSTDTQYF
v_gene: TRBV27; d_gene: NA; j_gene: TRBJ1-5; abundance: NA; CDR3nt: TGTGCCAGCAGTTTAGGTGGCGGGAGCAATCAGCCCCAGCATTTT; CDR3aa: CASSLGGGSNQPQHF
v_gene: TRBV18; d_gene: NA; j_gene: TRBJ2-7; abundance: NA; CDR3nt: TGTGCCAGCTCACGAGGGACAAGCCTCAGGGAGCAGTACTTC; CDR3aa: CASSRGTSLREQYF
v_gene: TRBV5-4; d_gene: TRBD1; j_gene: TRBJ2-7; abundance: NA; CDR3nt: TGTGCCAGCAGCTTGGAACAGGGGGCCGGGGCCGAGCAGTACTTC; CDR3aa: CASSLEQGAGAEQYF
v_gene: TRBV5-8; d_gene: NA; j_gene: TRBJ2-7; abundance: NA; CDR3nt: TGTGCCAGCAGCGACGGACACCCAATCCTCTACGAGCAGTACTTC; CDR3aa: CASSDGHPILYEQYF
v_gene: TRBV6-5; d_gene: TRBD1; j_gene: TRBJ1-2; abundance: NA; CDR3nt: TGTGCCAGCAGCCGGGACAGGGGGAACTATGGCTACACCTTC; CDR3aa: CASSRDRGNYGYTF
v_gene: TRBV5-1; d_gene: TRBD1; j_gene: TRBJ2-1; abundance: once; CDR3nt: TGCGCCAGCAGCTTGGATGGCAGGGGGCGGTTTTCAAACAATGAGCAGTTCTTC; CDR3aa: CASSLDGRGRFSNNEQFF
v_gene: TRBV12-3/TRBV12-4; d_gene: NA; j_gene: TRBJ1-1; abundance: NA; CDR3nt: TGTGCCAGCAGTCCGCAGACTGAAGCTTTCTTT; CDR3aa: CASSPQTEAFF
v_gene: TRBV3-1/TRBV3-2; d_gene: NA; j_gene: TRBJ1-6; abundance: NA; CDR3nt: TGTGCCAGCAGCCAAGATTCACTACGTCGCTCACCCCTCCACTTT; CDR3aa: CASSQDSLRRSPLHF
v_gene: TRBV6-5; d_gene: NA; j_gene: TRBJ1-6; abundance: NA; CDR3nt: TGTGCCACCCGGGACACCGACAATTCACCCCTCCACTTT; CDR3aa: CATRDTDNSPLHF
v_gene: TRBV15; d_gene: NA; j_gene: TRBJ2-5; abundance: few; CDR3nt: TGTGCCACCAGCAGAGGTATCCAAGAGACCCAGTACTTC; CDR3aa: CATSRGIQETQYF
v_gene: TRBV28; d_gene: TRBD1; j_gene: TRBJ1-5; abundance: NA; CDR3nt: TGTGCCAGCAGTTTCCGGGACAGGGGGAATCAGCCCCAGCATTTT; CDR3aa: CASSFRDRGNQPQHF
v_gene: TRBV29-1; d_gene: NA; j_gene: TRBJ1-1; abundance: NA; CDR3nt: TGCAGCGGCAGGGAAAGCACTGAAGCTTTCTTT; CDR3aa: CSGRESTEAFF
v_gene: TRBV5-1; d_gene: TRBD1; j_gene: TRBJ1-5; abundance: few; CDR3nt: TGCGCCAGCAGCTCGACTGGACAGGCAAATCAGCCCCAGCATTTT; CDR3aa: CASSSTGQANQPQHF